The clone carrying this T cell receptor (beta chain) has just one count. The antigen remains unidentified. The data belong to a study of PD-1 blockade in mismatch repair-deficient tumors. Findings and limits, study-wide: After pembrolizumab, tumor-resident clones rose rapidly, then generally contracted before radiologic responses.

Sequencing was performed with immunoSEQ multiplex PCR; in TCRdb, only in-frame clones are kept and a portion is missing. Found here are 40,000 or so clones, 65% to 85% of them singletons; the top ten hold approximately 1.1%. PCR or immunohistochemistry showed mismatch repair deficiency in every enrolled patient. TCRs were sequenced from a few patients responding to pembrolizumab. V shed 1 base and J 6 bases; nucleotides not matched to a gene: 1. There are 13 residues in the CDR3. Germline CDR1 is SGDLS and CDR2 is YYNGEE. This TCR derives from an adult with mismatch repair-deficient cancer. V gene TRBV9 combines with J gene TRBJ2-1, with 7 bases identical to TRBD1. The source was PBMCs, collected 38 to 40 weeks after starting pembrolizumab. The CDR3 is CASSVTGVNEQFF. CDR3 DNA sequence: TGTGCCAGCAGCGTAACAGGGGTCAATGAGCAGTTCTTC.